This T cell receptor beta chain was retrieved from a study of blood T cells in healthy people across ages. Study overall: Template switching captured about one barcoded beta molecule per two T cells. Study-wide points: Aged donors had fewer naive CD4+ cells and lower diversity than long-lived donors.

Through a sample-barcoded 5' primer and a J-beta primer mix, a second PCR was run for roughly 6 to 12 cycles. Each CDR3 protein gets one entry after TCRdb re-called the 5' RACE reads with MiXCR. The sample lists some 640,000 distinct CDR3 sequences; 49% were seen once. In this sample, this clonotype turned up a few times. Its antigen is not identified. The CDR3 has 15 amino acids. V lost 1 base to trimming and J lost 5 bases, with 11 bases between them. Germline V gives CDR1 SGHTA, CDR2 FQGNSA. Sequencing was performed on blood. This sequence joins TRBV7-2 and TRBJ1-4; D is perhaps TRBD1 (6 bases). The receptor comes from a woman aged 55-75 years in good health. This CDR3 reads CASSLVWQGNEKLFF. The DNA for the CDR3 is TGTGCCAGCAGCTTAGTTTGGCAGGGGAATGAAAAACTGTTTTTT.